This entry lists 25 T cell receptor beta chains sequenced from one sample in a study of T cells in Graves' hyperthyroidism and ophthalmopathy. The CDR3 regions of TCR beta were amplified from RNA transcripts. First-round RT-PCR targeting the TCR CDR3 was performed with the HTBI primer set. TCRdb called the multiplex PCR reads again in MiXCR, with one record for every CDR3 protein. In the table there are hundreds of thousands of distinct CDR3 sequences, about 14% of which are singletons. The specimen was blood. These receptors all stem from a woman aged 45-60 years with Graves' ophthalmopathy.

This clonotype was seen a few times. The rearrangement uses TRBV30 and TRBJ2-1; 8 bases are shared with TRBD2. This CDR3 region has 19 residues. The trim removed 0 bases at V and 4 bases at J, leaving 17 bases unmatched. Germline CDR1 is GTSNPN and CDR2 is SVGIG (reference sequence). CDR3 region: CAWSVSLMGLAGLYNEQFF. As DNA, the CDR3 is TGTGCCTGGAGTGTCTCCCTTATGGGGCTAGCGGGCCTATACAATGAGCAGTTCTTC.

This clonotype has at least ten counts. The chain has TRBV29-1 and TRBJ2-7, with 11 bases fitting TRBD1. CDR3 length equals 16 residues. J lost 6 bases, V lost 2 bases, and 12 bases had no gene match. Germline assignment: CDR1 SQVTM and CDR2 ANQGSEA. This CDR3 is CSVEKGTGGVGGEQYF. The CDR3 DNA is TGCAGCGTTGAAAAGGGGACAGGGGGGGTTGGGGGCGAGCAGTACTTC.

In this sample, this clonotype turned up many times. The DNA for the CDR3 is TGTGCCAGCAGTTACCGGCGGGACCACAATGAGCAGTTCTTC. It yields the protein CASSYRRDHNEQFF. The rearrangement uses TRBV6-2 or TRBV6-3 and TRBJ2-1; TRBD2 might be the D (6 bases). This CDR3 is 14 amino acids long. Trimming stripped 2 bases from V and 5 bases from J, with 10 bases between. The V gene's germline CDR1 is MNHEY and CDR2 SVGEGT.

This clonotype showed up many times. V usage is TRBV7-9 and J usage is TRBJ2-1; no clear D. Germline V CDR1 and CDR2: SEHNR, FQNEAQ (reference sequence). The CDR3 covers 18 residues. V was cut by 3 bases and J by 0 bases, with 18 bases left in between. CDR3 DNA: TGTGCCAGCAGCTTCACTAACCCGACTCTCAGCTCCTACAATGAGCAGTTCTTC. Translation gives CASSFTNPTLSSYNEQFF. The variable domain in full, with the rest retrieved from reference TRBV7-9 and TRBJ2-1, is DTGVSQNPRHKITKRGQNVTFRCDPISEHNRLYWYRQTLGQGPEFLTYFQNEAQLEKSRLLSDRFSAERPKGSFSTLEIQRTEQGDSAMYLCASSFTNPTLSSYNEQFFGPGTRLTVL.

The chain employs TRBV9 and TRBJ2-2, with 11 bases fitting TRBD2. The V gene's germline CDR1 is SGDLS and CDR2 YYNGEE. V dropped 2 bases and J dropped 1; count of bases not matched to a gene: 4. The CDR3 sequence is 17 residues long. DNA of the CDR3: TGTGCCAGCAGCGTCCTAGCGGGAGGTCGGAACACCGGGGAGCTGTTTTTT. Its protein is CASSVLAGGRNTGELFF.

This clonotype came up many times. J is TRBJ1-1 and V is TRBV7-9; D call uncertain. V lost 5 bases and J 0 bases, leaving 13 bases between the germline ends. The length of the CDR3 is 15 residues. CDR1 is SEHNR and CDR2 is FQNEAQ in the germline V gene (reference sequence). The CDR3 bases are TGTGCCAGCAGCCCCGAACATACTTTGAACACTGAAGCTTTCTTT. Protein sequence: CASSPEHTLNTEAFF.

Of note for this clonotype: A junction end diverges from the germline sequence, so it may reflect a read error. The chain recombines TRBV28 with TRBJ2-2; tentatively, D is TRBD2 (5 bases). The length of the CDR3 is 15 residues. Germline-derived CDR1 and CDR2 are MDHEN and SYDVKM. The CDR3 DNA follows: TGTGCCAGCAGTTTAGGGCAGTCGAACACCGGGGAGCCGTTTTTT. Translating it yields CASSLGQSNTGEPFF.

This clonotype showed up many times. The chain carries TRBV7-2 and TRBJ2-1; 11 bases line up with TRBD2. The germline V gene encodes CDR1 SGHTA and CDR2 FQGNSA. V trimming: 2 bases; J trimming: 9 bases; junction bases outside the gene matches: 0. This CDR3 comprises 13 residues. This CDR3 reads CASSLLAGGEQFF. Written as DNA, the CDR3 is TGTGCCAGCAGCTTACTAGCGGGAGGTGAGCAGTTCTTC.

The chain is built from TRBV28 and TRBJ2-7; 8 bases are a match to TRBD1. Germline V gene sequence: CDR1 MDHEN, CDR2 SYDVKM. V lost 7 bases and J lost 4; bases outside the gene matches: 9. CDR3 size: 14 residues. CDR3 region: CASTHRDRRYEQYF. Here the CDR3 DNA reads TGTGCCAGCACCCACCGGGACAGGAGGTACGAGCAGTACTTC.

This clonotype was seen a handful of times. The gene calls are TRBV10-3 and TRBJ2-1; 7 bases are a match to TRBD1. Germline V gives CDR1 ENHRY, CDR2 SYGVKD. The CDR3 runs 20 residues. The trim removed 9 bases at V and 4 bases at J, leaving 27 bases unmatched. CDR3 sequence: CAILSGQNGTATTIYNEQFF. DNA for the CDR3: TGTGCCATTTTGAGCGGACAAAACGGGACAGCGACAACCATTTACAATGAGCAGTTCTTC.

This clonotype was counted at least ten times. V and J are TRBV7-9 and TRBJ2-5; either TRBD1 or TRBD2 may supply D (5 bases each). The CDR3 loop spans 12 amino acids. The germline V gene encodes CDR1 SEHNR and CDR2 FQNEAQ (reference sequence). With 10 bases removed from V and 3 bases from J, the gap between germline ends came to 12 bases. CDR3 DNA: TGTGCCACCTCGGGGCTGGAAGAGACCCAGTACTTC. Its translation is CATSGLEETQYF. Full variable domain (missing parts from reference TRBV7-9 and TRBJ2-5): DTGVSQNPRHKITKRGQNVTFRCDPISEHNRLYWYRQTLGQGPEFLTYFQNEAQLEKSRLLSDRFSAERPKGSFSTLEIQRTEQGDSAMYLCATSGLEETQYFGPGTRLLVL.

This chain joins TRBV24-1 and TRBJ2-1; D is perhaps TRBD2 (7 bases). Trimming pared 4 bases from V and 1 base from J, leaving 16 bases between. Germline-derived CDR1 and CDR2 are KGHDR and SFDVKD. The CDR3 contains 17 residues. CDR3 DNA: TGTGCCACCAGTGACCCAAGGGGGGGTGGATCCTACAATGAGCAGTTCTTC. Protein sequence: CATSDPRGGGSYNEQFF.

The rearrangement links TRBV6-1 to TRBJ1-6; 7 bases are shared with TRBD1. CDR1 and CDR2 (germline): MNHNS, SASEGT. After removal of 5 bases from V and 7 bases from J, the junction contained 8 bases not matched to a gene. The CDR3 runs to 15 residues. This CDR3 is CASSSLDRVNSPLHF. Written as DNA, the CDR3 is TGTGCCAGCAGTTCACTAGACAGGGTGAATTCACCCCTCCACTTT.

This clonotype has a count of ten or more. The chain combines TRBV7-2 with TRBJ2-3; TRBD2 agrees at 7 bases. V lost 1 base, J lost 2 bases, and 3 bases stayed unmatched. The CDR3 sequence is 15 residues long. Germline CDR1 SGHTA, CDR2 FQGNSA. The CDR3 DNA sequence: TGTGCCAGCAGCTTAGGAGCGGGACTCACAGATACGCAGTATTTT. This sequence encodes CASSLGAGLTDTQYF.

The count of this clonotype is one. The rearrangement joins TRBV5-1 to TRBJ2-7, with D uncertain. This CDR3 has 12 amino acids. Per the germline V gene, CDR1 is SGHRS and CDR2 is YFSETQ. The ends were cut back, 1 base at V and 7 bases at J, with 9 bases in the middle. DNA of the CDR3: TGCGCCAGCAGCTTGTTTGTGGATGAGCAGTACTTC. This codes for CASSLFVDEQYF.

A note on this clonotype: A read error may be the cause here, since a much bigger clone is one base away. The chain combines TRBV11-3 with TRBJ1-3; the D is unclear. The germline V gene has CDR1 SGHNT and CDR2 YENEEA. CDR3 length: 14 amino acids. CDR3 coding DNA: TGTACCAGCAGCCCTCGGGGATCTGGAAACACCATATATTTT. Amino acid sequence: CTSSPRGSGNTIYF.

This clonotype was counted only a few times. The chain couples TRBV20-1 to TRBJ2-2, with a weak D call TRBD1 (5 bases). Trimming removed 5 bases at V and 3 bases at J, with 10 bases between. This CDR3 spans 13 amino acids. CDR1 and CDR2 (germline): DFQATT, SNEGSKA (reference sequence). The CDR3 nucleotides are TGCAGTGCTTGCCAGGGCTACACCGGGGAGCTGTTTTTT. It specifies CSACQGYTGELFF.

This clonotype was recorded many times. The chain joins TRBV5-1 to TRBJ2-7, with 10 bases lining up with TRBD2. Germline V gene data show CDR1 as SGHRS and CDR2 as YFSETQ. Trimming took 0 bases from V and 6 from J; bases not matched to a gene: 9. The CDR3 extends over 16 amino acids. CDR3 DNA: TGCGCCAGCAGCTTGGCCCTAGCGGGAGTCTTCTCCGAGCAGTACTTC. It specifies CASSLALAGVFSEQYF.

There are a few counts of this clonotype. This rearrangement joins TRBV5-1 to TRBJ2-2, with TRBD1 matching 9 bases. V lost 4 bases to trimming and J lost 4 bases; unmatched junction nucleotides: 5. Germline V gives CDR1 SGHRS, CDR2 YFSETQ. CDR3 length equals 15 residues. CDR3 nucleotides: TGCGCCAGCAGCCCGACAGGGGGACTCACCGGGGAGCTGTTTTTT. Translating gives CASSPTGGLTGELFF.

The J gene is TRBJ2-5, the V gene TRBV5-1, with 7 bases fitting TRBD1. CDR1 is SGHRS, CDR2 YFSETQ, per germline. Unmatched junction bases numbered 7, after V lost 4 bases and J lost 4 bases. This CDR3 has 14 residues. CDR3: CASSGTGQRETQYF. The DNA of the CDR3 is TGCGCCAGCAGCGGGACGGGACAGCGAGAGACCCAGTACTTC.

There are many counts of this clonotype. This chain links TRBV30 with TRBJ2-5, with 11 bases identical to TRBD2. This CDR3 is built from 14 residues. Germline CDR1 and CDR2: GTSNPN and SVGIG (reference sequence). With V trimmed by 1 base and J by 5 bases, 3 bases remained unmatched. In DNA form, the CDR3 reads TGTGCCTGGAGTGCACTAGCGGGAGTCGAGACCCAGTACTTC. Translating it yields CAWSALAGVETQYF. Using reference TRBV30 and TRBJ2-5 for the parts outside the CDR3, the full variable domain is SQTIHQWPATLVQPVGSPLSLECTVEGTSNPNLYWYRQAAGRGLQLLFYSVGIGQISSEVPQNLSASRPQDRQFILSSKKLLLSDSGFYLCAWSALAGVETQYFGPGTRLLVL.

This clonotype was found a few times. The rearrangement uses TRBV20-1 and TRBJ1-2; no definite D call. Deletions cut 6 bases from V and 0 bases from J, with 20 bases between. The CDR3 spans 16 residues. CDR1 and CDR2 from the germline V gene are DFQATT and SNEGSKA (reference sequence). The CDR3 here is CSARPDRPPPNYGYTF. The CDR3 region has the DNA TGCAGTGCCCGACCCGACCGCCCACCCCCTAACTATGGCTACACCTTC.

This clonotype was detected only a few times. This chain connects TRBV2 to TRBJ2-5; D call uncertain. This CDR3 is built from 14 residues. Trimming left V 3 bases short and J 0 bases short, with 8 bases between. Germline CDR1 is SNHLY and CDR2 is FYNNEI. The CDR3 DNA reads TGTGCCAGCAGTGATTGGAGTGACCAAGAGACCCAGTACTTC. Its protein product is CASSDWSDQETQYF.

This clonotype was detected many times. The CDR3 protein is CASSLGGFRTDTQYF. DNA for the CDR3: TGTGCCAGCAGTTTGGGAGGTTTTCGTACAGATACGCAGTATTTT. The genes are TRBV28 and TRBJ2-3; D possibly corresponds to TRBD2 (6 bases). The CDR3 runs 15 residues. Trimming left V 3 bases short and J 3 bases short, with 13 bases between. Germline V gene sequence: CDR1 MDHEN, CDR2 SYDVKM.

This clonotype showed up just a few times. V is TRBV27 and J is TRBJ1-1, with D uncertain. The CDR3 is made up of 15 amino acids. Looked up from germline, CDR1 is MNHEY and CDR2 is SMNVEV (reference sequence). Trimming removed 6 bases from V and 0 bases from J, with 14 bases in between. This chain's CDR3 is CASRLAVTMNTEAFF. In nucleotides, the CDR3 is TGTGCCAGCAGACTTGCCGTTACAATGAACACTGAAGCTTTCTTT.